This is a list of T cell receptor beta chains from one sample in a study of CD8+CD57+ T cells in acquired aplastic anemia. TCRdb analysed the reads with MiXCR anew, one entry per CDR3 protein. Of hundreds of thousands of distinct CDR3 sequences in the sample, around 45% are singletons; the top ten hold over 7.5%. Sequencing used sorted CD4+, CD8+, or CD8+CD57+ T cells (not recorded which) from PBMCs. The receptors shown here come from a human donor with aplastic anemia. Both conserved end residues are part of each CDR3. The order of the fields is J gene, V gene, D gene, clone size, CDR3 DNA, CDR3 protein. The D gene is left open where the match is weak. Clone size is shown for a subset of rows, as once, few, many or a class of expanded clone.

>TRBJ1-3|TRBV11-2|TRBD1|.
TGTGCCAGCAGGGGGACAGGGCCGAACACCATATATTTT
CASRGTGPNTIYF
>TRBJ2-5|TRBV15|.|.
TGTGCCACCGCGAGGACATCGGCGGAGACCCAGTACTTC
CATARTSAETQYF
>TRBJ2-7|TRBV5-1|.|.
TGCGCCAGCAGCTTAGAGGTCGGCGAGCAGTACTTC
CASSLEVGEQYF
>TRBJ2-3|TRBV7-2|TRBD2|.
TGTGCCAGCAGCGAGCTAGCGGGGGCCCCAGATACGCAGTATTTT
CASSELAGAPDTQYF
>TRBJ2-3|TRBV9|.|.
TGTGCCAGCAGCGTAGGTCACGGGAGCACAGATACGCAGTATTTT
CASSVGHGSTDTQYF
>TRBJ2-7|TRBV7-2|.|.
TGTGCCAGCAGCTTATTTAGAGGGGACGAGCAGTACTTC
CASSLFRGDEQYF
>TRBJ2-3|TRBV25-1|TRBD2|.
TGTGCCAGCACCCCGGGAGGGAGGGATACGCAGTATTTT
CASTPGGRDTQYF
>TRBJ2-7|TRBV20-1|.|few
TGCAGTGCTAGATCCGAGTTGGGGTACGAGCAGTACTTC
CSARSELGYEQYF
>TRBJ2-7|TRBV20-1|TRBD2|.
TGCAGTGCCTCTACTAGCGTTGGGCAGTACTTC
CSASTSVGQYF
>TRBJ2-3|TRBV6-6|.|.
TGTGCCAGCAGTACAAGCGAAATAGATACGCAGTATTTT
CASSTSEIDTQYF
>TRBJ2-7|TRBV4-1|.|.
TGCGCCAGCAGCCCCCATGGAGGGAGCCCCTACGAGCAGTACTTC
CASSPHGGSPYEQYF
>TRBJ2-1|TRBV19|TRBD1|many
TGTGCCAGTAGTATTACAGGGGGCAATGAGCAGTTCTTC
CASSITGGNEQFF